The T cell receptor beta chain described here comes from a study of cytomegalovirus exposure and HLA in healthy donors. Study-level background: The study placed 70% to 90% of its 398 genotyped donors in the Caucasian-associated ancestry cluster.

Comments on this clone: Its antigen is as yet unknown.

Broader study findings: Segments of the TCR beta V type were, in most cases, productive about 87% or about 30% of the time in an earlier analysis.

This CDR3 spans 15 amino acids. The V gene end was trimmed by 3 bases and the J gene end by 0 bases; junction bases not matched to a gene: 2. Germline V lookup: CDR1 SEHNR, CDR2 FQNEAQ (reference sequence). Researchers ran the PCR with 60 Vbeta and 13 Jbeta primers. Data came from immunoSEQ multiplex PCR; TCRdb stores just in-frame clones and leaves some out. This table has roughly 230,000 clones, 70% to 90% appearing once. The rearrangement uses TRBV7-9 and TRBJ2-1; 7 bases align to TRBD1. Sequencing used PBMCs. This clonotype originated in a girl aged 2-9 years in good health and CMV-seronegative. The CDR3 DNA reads TGTGCCAGCAGCTTTGGGGACAGCTCCTACAATGAGCAGTTCTTC. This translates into CASSFGDSSYNEQFF.